This entry describes one T cell receptor (beta chain). Its antigen is unidentified. Trimming took off 3 bases at V and 11 bases at J, with 26 bases between the two ends. The CDR3 contains 17 residues. Expressed TCRB transcripts got sequenced, as all isolated RNA was reverse transcribed. Method: immunoSEQ multiplex PCR; TCRdb's copy keeps in-frame clones and lacks some. The table includes tens of thousands of clones, 68% detected once. These data come from a study of beta chain features in type 1 diabetes. Regarding the study as a whole: Significant though moderate, a shortening of TCRB CDR3s appeared in all four CD4+ subsets of Type 1 diabetes patients.

This receptor was identified in a middle-aged woman with type 1 diabetes. This chain joins TRBV23-1 and TRBJ1-5; D perhaps matches TRBD1 (6 bases). TRBV23-1 is an ORF, and what it does is uncertain. The sequenced sample was stem cell memory CD4+ T cells from blood. The CDR3, as DNA: TGCGCCAGCAGTCAGGGAACCGGGACACCCCTCAGGTGGGCCCAGCATTTT. Encoded protein: CASSQGTGTPLRWAQHF.